The 29 T cell receptor beta chains in this list originate from one sample, sequenced in a study of a mutant IDH1 vaccine in newly diagnosed glioma. Documented time point: week 47, end of study. Every vaccination contained 300 ug of the mutant IDH1 20-mer peptide and was paired with topical imiquimod. Sequencing was performed with immunoSEQ multiplex PCR; in TCRdb, only in-frame clones are kept and a portion is missing. The sample holds over 30,000 clones; approximately 92% are singletons and the top ten take 5% to 5.5%. The antigens for these receptors are not known. The sequencing used PBMCs, collected from a glioma patient whose treatment included an IDH1 peptide vaccine. The origin of the receptors is a woman aged 40 to 50 with glioma.

This chain connects TRBV7-9 to TRBJ2-1; 7 nucleotides line up with TRBD2. The V gene end was trimmed by 4 bases and the J gene end by 4 bases; junction bases not matched to a gene: 7. Germline V gene sequence: CDR1 SEHNR, CDR2 FQNEAQ (reference sequence). The CDR3 has 15 residues. The CDR3 protein is CASSSLAVLYNEQFF. The CDR3 DNA sequence: TGTGCCAGCAGCTCTCTAGCGGTATTGTACAATGAGCAGTTCTTC.

The V gene is TRBV25-1, the J gene TRBJ1-5; 8 positions match TRBD1. Germline CDR1 MGHDK, CDR2 SYGVNS. Trimming took 6 bases from V and 6 from J; bases not matched to a gene: 7. The CDR3 loop spans 14 amino acids. Here the CDR3 DNA reads TGTGCCAGCAGCCTGACAGGGGAAACTCAGCCCCAGCATTTT. Translating it yields CASSLTGETQPQHF.

The CDR3 sequence: CASSLLGQGMIGELFF. CDR3 nucleotides: TGCGCCAGCAGCTTGTTAGGACAGGGTATGATCGGGGAGCTGTTTTTT. The rearrangement uses TRBV5-1 and TRBJ2-2; 8 bases are shared with TRBD1. The CDR3 extends over 16 amino acids. V lost 1 base, J lost 7 bases, and 9 bases stayed unmatched. CDR1 is SGHRS and CDR2 is YFSETQ in the germline V gene.

V gene TRBV5-4 combines with J gene TRBJ2-7, with TRBD1 matching 11 bases. With V trimmed by 4 bases and J by 0 bases, 12 bases remained unmatched. The CDR3 runs to 18 residues. Germline lookup yields CDR1 SGHNT and CDR2 YYREEE (reference sequence). The CDR3 nucleotides read TGTGCCAGCAGCCTCGGGACAGGGGGTGGGAAGAGCTCCTACGAGCAGTACTTC. Residues: CASSLGTGGGKSSYEQYF. Variable domain in full (rest from reference TRBV5-4 and TRBJ2-7): ETGVTQSPTHLIKTRGQQVTLRCSSQSGHNTVSWYQQALGQGPQFIFQYYREEENGRGNFPPRFSGLQFPNYSSELNVNALELDDSALYLCASSLGTGGGKSSYEQYFGPGTRLTVT.

This clone was seen just once. The V and J genes are TRBV5-1 and TRBJ2-7; 8 bases align to TRBD1. This CDR3 has 15 residues. Trimming took 3 bases from V and 4 from J; bases not matched to a gene: 9. Germline CDR1 SGHRS, CDR2 YFSETQ. CDR3 region: CASSWGMDRVYEQYF. CDR3 nucleotides: TGCGCCAGCAGCTGGGGAATGGACAGGGTTTACGAGCAGTACTTC.

Only one count was recorded for this clone. The V and J genes are TRBV19 and TRBJ2-1; D perhaps matches TRBD2 (5 bases). The CDR3 totals 14 residues. Trimming stripped 1 base from V and 9 bases from J, with 13 bases between. Looked up from germline, CDR1 is LNHDA and CDR2 is SQIVND (reference sequence). The CDR3 sequence is CASSIGGAEAEQFF. The CDR3 DNA sequence: TGTGCCAGTAGTATAGGAGGAGCGGAGGCTGAGCAGTTCTTC. Based on the CDR3 plus reference TRBV19 and TRBJ2-1, the full variable domain is DGGITQSPKYLFRKEGQNVTLSCEQNLNHDAMYWYRQDPGQGLRLIYYSQIVNDFQKGDIAEGYSVSREKKESFPLTVTSAQKNPTAFYLCASSIGGAEAEQFFGPGTRLTVL.

This chain joins TRBV5-4 and TRBJ2-5; TRBD1 aligns across 8 bases. V lost 4 bases to trimming and J lost 4 bases; unmatched junction nucleotides: 6. The germline V gene has CDR1 SGHNT and CDR2 YYREEE (reference sequence). The CDR3 has 14 amino acids. For the CDR3, the DNA is TGTGCCAGCAGCCTAATACAGGGGGGAGAGACCCAGTACTTC. Protein sequence: CASSLIQGGETQYF.

The V and J genes are TRBV7-9 and TRBJ2-2; D not resolved. The CDR3 is 12 residues long. V gave up 5 bases and J gave up 4 bases, with 5 bases separating them. Germline V gives CDR1 SEHNR, CDR2 FQNEAQ (reference sequence). CDR3 bases: TGTGCCAGCAGCGAAAGCACCGGGGAGCTGTTTTTT. It translates to CASSESTGELFF. Supplemented by reference TRBV7-9 and TRBJ2-2, the full variable domain reads DTGVSQNPRHKITKRGQNVTFRCDPISEHNRLYWYRQTLGQGPEFLTYFQNEAQLEKSRLLSDRFSAERPKGSFSTLEIQRTEQGDSAMYLCASSESTGELFFGEGSRLTVL.

V gene TRBV5-1 combines with J gene TRBJ2-1, with TRBD2 identical over 15 bases. CDR3 length: 17 residues. V trimming: 3 bases; J trimming: 9 bases; junction bases outside the gene matches: 10. Germline CDR1 reads SGHRS; CDR2 reads YFSETQ. CDR3 DNA: TGCGCCAGCAGCTCGGGACTAGCGGGGGGAGTTCTCCGTGAGCAGTTCTTC. This codes for CASSSGLAGGVLREQFF.

The rearrangement uses TRBV10-2 and TRBJ2-7; 14 bases fit TRBD2. This CDR3 spans 15 amino acids. Germline V gene lookup returns CDR1 WSHSY and CDR2 SAAADI. V lost 6 bases to trimming and J lost 7 bases; unmatched junction nucleotides: 8. CDR3 DNA sequence: TGCGCCAGCAGCCAGACTAGCGGGAGGGCTCGTGAGCAGTACTTC. Its translation: CASSQTSGRAREQYF.

The chain carries TRBV7-2 and TRBJ1-6; D is unresolved. V lost 0 bases to trimming and J lost 6 bases, with 9 bases between them. From germline, CDR1 is SGHTA and CDR2 FQGNSA. CDR3 length: 15 residues. CDR3 sequence reads: CASSLAKTSNSPLHF. The CDR3 bases are TGTGCCAGCAGCTTAGCGAAGACAAGTAATTCACCCCTCCACTTT.

Only one count was recorded for this clone. The chain couples TRBV2 to TRBJ1-5; D remains unclear. CDR1 and CDR2 from the germline V gene are SNHLY and FYNNEI. This CDR3 is built from 14 residues. With 6 bases removed from V and 3 bases from J, the gap between germline ends came to 12 bases. The CDR3 sequence is CASSDRAPNQPQHF. The CDR3, as DNA: TGTGCCAGCAGCGACCGGGCCCCCAATCAGCCCCAGCATTTT. Supplemented by reference TRBV2 and TRBJ1-5, the full variable domain reads EPEVTQTPSHQVTQMGQEVILRCVPISNHLYFYWYRQILGQKVEFLVSFYNNEISEKSEIFDDQFSVERPDGSNFTLKIRSTKLEDSAMYFCASSDRAPNQPQHFGDGTRLSIL.

The rearrangement links TRBV9 to TRBJ1-2; D may be TRBD1 (6 bases). The length of the CDR3 is 13 residues. Deletions cut 6 bases from V and 0 bases from J, with 9 bases between. Germline loops: CDR1 SGDLS, CDR2 YYNGEE. DNA of the CDR3: TGTGCCAGCACACAGGGAGCTAACTATGGCTACACCTTC. Translating it yields CASTQGANYGYTF.

This chain connects TRBV6-1 to TRBJ2-2, with 7 bases matching TRBD1. Germline loops: CDR1 MNHNS, CDR2 SASEGT. There are 15 residues in the CDR3. V gave up 7 bases and J gave up 4 bases; unmatched junction bases: 9. CDR3 region: CASIPRDRTTGELFF. CDR3 DNA sequence: TGTGCCAGCATTCCCCGGGACAGAACCACCGGGGAGCTGTTTTTT.

In its sample, this clone was seen once. This rearrangement joins TRBV10-3 to TRBJ2-3; D call uncertain. The CDR3 loop spans 14 amino acids. Germline CDR1 is ENHRY and CDR2 is SYGVKD. The V end was cut by 4 bases, the J end by 2 bases, with 10 bases between. CDR3 sequence reads: CAISAGGITDTQYF. The CDR3 DNA is TGTGCCATCAGTGCAGGTGGAATCACAGATACGCAGTATTTT.

The rearrangement joins TRBV6-5 to TRBJ2-1; D might be TRBD1 (7 bases). The length of the CDR3 is 16 residues. Trimming stripped 3 bases from V and 5 bases from J, with 17 bases between. CDR1 is MNHEY, CDR2 SVGAGI, per germline. The CDR3 DNA is TGTGCCAGCAGTTATGAGGGGTCAGGGGGGCACAATGAGCAGTTCTTC. Protein: CASSYEGSGGHNEQFF.

The chain is built from TRBV7-9 and TRBJ2-3, with D perhaps TRBD2 (6 bases). Trimming left V 5 bases short and J 0 bases short, with 18 bases between. This CDR3 region has 17 residues. Germline V CDR1 and CDR2: SEHNR, FQNEAQ (reference sequence). The CDR3 protein is CASSPWGERTSTDTQYF. The CDR3 DNA sequence: TGTGCCAGCAGCCCCTGGGGGGAAAGAACTAGCACAGATACGCAGTATTTT.

This clone was recorded a few times. This chain joins TRBV29-1 and TRBJ1-5; TRBD1 aligns across 11 bases. Germline CDR1 SQVTM, CDR2 ANQGSEA. J was trimmed by 1 base and V by 6 bases; bases with no gene match: 2. This CDR3 contains 14 residues. The CDR3 DNA follows: TGCAGCGTGGGGGACAGGGGGAGCAATCAGCCCCAGCATTTT. Translating it yields CSVGDRGSNQPQHF.

This clone is a singleton in its sample. V is TRBV10-2 and J is TRBJ1-5, with 7 bases that match TRBD1. Trimming at V came to 1 base and at J to 7 bases, leaving 7 bases not matched to a gene. The CDR3 extends over 15 amino acids. CDR1 is WSHSY and CDR2 is SAAADI in the germline V gene. The DNA for the CDR3 is TGCGCCAGCAGTGAGTTCCTACAGGGGAGCCAGCCCCAGCATTTT. Protein sequence: CASSEFLQGSQPQHF.

This clone was counted a single time. V gene TRBV6-5 combines with J gene TRBJ1-1; D ambiguous. Trimming cost V 7 bases and J 1 base, with 10 bases left between them. Germline CDR1 is MNHEY and CDR2 is SVGAGI. The CDR3 spans 13 residues. The CDR3 loop is CASTQVQNTEAFF. The CDR3 DNA is TGTGCCAGCACGCAGGTTCAGAACACTGAAGCTTTCTTT.

The chain links TRBV6-1 to TRBJ1-1; tentative D call: TRBD1 (5 bases). From germline, CDR1 is MNHNS and CDR2 SASEGT. This CDR3 is 14 amino acids long. The V gene lost 4 bases and the J gene lost 1 base, with 10 bases spanning the gap. This CDR3 reads CASSAGHTNTEAFF. The DNA of the CDR3 is TGTGCCAGCAGTGCCGGACATACGAACACTGAAGCTTTCTTT.

The chain combines TRBV13 with TRBJ2-2; TRBD1 agrees at 8 bases. Germline CDR1 and CDR2: PRHDT and FYEKMQ (reference sequence). The CDR3 totals 17 residues. V dropped 3 bases and J dropped 5; count of bases not matched to a gene: 11. The CDR3 protein is CASSFSPTGGWTGELFF. The CDR3 nucleotides are TGTGCCAGCAGCTTTTCTCCCACAGGGGGTTGGACCGGGGAGCTGTTTTTT.

V usage is TRBV6-1 and J usage is TRBJ2-7; 8 bases are shared with TRBD1. The J segment lost 0 bases and the V segment lost 8 bases, leaving 3 bases of the junction unmatched. Germline CDR1 is MNHNS and CDR2 is SASEGT. CDR3 length: 13 residues. The DNA of the CDR3 is TGTGCCAGCCGGACAGGGAGCTCCTACGAGCAGTACTTC. This translates into CASRTGSSYEQYF.

The rearrangement uses TRBV6-1 and TRBJ2-5; D unclear. V was clipped by 4 bases and J by 1 base, with 10 bases between them. The CDR3 runs 14 residues. Germline V CDR1 and CDR2: MNHNS, SASEGT. The CDR3 spells CASSGRHLQETQYF. The CDR3 DNA reads TGTGCCAGCAGTGGGCGACACCTCCAAGAGACCCAGTACTTC.

V and J are TRBV10-2 and TRBJ1-4, with 7 bases matching TRBD1. The V gene's germline CDR1 is WSHSY and CDR2 SAAADI. CDR3 length: 15 residues. Unmatched junction bases numbered 8, after V lost 8 bases and J lost 2 bases. CDR3 loop: CASSKGGHTNEKLFF. DNA for the CDR3: TGCGCCAGCTCAAAAGGGGGCCATACTAATGAAAAACTGTTTTTT.

The V call is TRBV4-1, the J call TRBJ2-7, with D perhaps given as TRBD1 or TRBD2 (5 bases each). The germline V and J ends were trimmed by 2 bases and 5 bases, with 19 bases remaining between them. Germline V gene data show CDR1 as MGHRA and CDR2 as YSYEKL. This CDR3 is 16 amino acids long. The CDR3 loop reads CASSQFMSSRGHEQYF. The CDR3 DNA sequence: TGCGCCAGCAGCCAATTTATGTCCTCGAGGGGACACGAGCAGTACTTC.

This chain links TRBV5-1 with TRBJ2-5, with TRBD1 identical over 10 bases. The CDR3 extends over 15 amino acids. Germline V lookup: CDR1 SGHRS, CDR2 YFSETQ. Trimming at V came to 0 bases and at J to 5 bases, leaving 4 bases not matched to a gene. CDR3 DNA: TGCGCCAGCAGCTTGGTGACAGGGGGCTGGGAGACCCAGTACTTC. Its protein product is CASSLVTGGWETQYF.

The chain recombines TRBV27 with TRBJ2-1, with unresolved D. Germline loops: CDR1 MNHEY, CDR2 SMNVEV (reference sequence). Deletions cut 2 bases from V and 8 bases from J, with 13 bases between. This CDR3 is built from 14 residues. CDR3 residues: CASSLRVVSDEQFF. The CDR3 DNA is TGTGCCAGCAGTTTAAGGGTAGTCAGCGATGAGCAGTTCTTC.

The chain joins TRBV14 to TRBJ2-7; D call uncertain. V shed 3 bases and J shed 0 bases, with 9 bases lying between them. Germline lookup yields CDR1 SGHDN and CDR2 FVKESK. The CDR3 extends over 14 amino acids. CDR3 in amino acids: CASSQTSFSYEQYF. CDR3 nucleotides: TGTGCCAGCAGCCAGACAAGTTTCTCCTACGAGCAGTACTTC.